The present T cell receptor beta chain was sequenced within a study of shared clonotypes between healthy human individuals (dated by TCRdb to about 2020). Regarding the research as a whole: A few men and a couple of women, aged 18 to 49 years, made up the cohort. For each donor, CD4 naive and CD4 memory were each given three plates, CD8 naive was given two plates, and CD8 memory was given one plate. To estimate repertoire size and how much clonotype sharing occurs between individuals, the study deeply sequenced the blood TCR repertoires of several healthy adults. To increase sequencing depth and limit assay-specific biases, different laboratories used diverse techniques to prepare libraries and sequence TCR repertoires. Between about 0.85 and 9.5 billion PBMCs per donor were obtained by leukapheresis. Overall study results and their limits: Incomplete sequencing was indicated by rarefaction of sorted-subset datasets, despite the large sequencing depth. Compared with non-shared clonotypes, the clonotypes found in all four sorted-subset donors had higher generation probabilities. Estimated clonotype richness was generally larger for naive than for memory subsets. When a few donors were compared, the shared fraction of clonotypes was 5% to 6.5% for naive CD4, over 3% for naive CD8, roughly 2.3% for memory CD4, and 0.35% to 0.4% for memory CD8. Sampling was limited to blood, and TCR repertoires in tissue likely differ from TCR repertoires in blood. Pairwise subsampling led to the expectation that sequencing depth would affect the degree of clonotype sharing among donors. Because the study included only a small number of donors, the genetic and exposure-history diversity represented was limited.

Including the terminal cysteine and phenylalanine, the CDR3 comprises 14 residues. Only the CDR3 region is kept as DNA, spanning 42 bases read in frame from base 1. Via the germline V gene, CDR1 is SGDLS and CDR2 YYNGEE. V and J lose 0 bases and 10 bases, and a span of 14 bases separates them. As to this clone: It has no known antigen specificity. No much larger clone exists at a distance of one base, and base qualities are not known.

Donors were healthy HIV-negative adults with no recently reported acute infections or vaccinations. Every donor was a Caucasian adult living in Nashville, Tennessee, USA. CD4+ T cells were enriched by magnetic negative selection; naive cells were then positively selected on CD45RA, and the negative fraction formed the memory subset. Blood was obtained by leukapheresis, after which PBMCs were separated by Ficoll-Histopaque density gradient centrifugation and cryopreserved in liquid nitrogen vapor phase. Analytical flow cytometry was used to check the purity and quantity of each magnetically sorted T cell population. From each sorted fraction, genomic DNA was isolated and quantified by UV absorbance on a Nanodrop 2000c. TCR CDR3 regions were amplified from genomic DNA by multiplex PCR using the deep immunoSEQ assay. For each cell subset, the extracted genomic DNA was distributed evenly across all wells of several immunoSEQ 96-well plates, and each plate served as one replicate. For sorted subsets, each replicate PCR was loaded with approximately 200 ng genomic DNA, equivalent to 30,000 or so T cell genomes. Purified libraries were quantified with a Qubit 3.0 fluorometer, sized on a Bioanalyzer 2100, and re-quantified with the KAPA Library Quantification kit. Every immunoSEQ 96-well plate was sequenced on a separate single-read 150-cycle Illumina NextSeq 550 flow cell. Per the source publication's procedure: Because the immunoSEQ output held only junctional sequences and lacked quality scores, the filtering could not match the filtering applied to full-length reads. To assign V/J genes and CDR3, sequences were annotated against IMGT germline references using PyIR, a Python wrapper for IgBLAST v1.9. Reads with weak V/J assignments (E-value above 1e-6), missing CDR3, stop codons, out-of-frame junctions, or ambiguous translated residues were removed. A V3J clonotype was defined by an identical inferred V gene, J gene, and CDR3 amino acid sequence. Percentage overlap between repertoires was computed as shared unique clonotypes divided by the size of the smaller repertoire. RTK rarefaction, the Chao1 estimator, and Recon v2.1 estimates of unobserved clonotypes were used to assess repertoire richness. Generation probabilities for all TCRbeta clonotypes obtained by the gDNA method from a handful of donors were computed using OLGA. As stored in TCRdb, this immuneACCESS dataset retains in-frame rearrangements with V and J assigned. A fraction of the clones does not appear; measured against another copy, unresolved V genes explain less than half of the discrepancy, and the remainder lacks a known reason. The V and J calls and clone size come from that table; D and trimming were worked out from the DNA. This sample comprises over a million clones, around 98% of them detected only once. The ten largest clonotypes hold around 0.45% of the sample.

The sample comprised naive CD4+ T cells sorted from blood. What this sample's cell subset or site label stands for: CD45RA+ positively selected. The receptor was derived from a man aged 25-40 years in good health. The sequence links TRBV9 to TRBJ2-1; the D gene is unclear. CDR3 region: CASSVGSIVGEQFF. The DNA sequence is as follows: TGTGCCAGCAGCGTAGGATCCATTGTGGGAGAGCAGTTCTTC.